These 19 T cell receptor beta chains originate from one sample sequenced in a study of regulatory T cells in long-lasting Graves disease. Construction of TCR beta libraries relied on iRepertoire HTBI primers and on Arm-PCR targeting CDR3 regions. TCRdb called the multiplex PCR reads again in MiXCR, with one record for every CDR3 protein. The table lists 560,000 or so distinct CDR3 sequences, around 16% of them singletons. Time point defined: newly diagnosed GD, antithyroid drugs for less than 3 months. The TCR library was made from RNA extracted from PBMCs. The data were also submitted as part of a second study, on T cells in Graves' hyperthyroidism and ophthalmopathy.

The specimen comprised peripheral blood mononuclear cells (PBMCs), sampled at new diagnosis, from a patient treated with antithyroid drugs. The source of these receptors is a man between 18 and 29 years old with Graves disease.

This clonotype was counted ten times or more. V gene TRBV30 combines with J gene TRBJ1-1; D not certain. In germline, CDR1 is GTSNPN, CDR2 SVGIG (reference sequence). Trimming pared 2 bases from V and 0 bases from J, leaving 13 bases between. The CDR3 runs 15 residues. CDR3 bases: TGTGCCTGGAGTAAAGAGGCGGAGGTGAACACTGAAGCTTTCTTT. Protein product: CAWSKEAEVNTEAFF.

The table lists this clonotype with many counts. V usage is TRBV12-3 or TRBV12-4 and J usage is TRBJ2-5; no definite D call. This CDR3 spans 14 amino acids. Between the trimmed V and J ends, which lost 2 bases and 10 bases, there was a span of 17 bases. CDR3 sequence (DNA): TGTGCCAGCAGTTTACTTTCCAGCCCTGGGGACCAGTACTTC. Translating it yields CASSLLSSPGDQYF.

The rearrangement joins TRBV7-6 to TRBJ2-1, with D tentatively TRBD2 (5 bases). The CDR3 length is 15 residues. V lost 2 bases and J 4 bases, leaving 12 bases between the germline ends. CDR1 is SGHVS and CDR2 is FNYEAQ in the germline V gene. CDR3 loop: CASSLQGRLYNEQFF. The CDR3 DNA follows: TGTGCCAGCAGCTTACAAGGGAGACTTTACAATGAGCAGTTCTTC. Filled out from reference TRBV7-6 and TRBJ2-1, the complete variable domain reads GAGVSQSPRYKVTKRGQDVALRCDPISGHVSLYWYRQALGQGPEFLTYFNYEAQQDKSGLPNDRFSAERPEGSISTLTIQRTEQRDSAMYRCASSLQGRLYNEQFFGPGTRLTVL.

This clonotype was counted a few times. The V gene is TRBV20-1, the J gene TRBJ2-5, with TRBD1 as a possible D gene (6 bases). This CDR3 comprises 14 residues. Germline lookup yields CDR1 DFQATT and CDR2 SNEGSKA (reference sequence). Deletions cut 6 bases from V and 3 bases from J, with 17 bases between. The chain's CDR3 is CSASKQGKKETQYF. DNA for the CDR3: TGCAGTGCCTCAAAACAGGGAAAAAAAGAGACCCAGTACTTC.

The CDR3 region has the DNA TGTGCCATCGGCCCCCGGGAAAAAGCGGGAGTCGGCAATGAGCAGTTCTTC. It yields the protein CAIGPREKAGVGNEQFF. The chain employs TRBV27 and TRBJ2-1; 8 nucleotides align to TRBD2. Unmatched junction bases numbered 20, after V lost 10 bases and J lost 6 bases. This CDR3 is built from 17 residues. Per germline, CDR1 MNHEY and CDR2 SMNVEV (reference sequence).

This clonotype came up many times. The V and J genes are TRBV5-1 and TRBJ2-1; TRBD2 aligns across 13 bases. With 4 bases clipped from V and 0 bases from J, the junction kept 13 bases outside the gene matches. This CDR3 spans 20 amino acids. Germline assignment: CDR1 SGHRS and CDR2 YFSETQ. The CDR3 DNA reads TGCGCCAGCAGCCCCGGACTAGCGGGAGCGGTGCCAGGCTCCTACAATGAGCAGTTCTTC. Translating it yields CASSPGLAGAVPGSYNEQFF.

In its sample, this clonotype was seen a few times. The gene calls are TRBV7-9 and TRBJ2-7, with 13 bases identical to TRBD2. V lost 5 bases to trimming and J lost 0 bases; unmatched junction nucleotides: 7. Germline lookup yields CDR1 SEHNR and CDR2 FQNEAQ (reference sequence). The CDR3 has 17 amino acids. CDR3: CASSLGLAGPSSYEQYF. Written as DNA, the CDR3 is TGTGCCAGCAGCCTGGGACTAGCGGGGCCGAGCTCCTACGAGCAGTACTTC.

The gene calls are TRBV7-9 and TRBJ2-3; maybe TRBD2 (6 bases). Per germline, CDR1 SEHNR and CDR2 FQNEAQ (reference sequence). The CDR3 is 14 residues long. Trimming pared 5 bases from V and 3 bases from J, leaving 12 bases between. The DNA for the CDR3 is TGTGCCAGCAGCGGGACTCAGGAGACAGATACGCAGTATTTT. This translates into CASSGTQETDTQYF.

This clonotype was observed at least ten times. The chain combines TRBV2 with TRBJ2-2, with 14 bases aligning to TRBD2. V lost 8 bases to trimming and J lost 7 bases; unmatched junction nucleotides: 6. Germline lookup yields CDR1 SNHLY and CDR2 FYNNEI. This CDR3 contains 15 residues. CDR3 residues: CASGWTSGRSGELFF. CDR3 in DNA: TGTGCCAGCGGATGGACTAGCGGGAGGAGCGGGGAGCTGTTTTTT.

This clonotype was counted at least ten times. The rearrangement uses TRBV6-2 or TRBV6-3 and TRBJ2-5; D may correspond to TRBD1 or TRBD2 (6 bases each). Germline loops: CDR1 MNHEY, CDR2 SVGEGT. The CDR3 runs 13 residues. V lost 6 bases and J 5 bases, leaving 13 bases between the germline ends. The DNA for the CDR3 is TGTGCCAGCAGATCGGGGGCCGGGGAGACCCAGTACTTC. The encoded protein is CASRSGAGETQYF.

In this sample, this clonotype turned up a few times. The chain is built from TRBV19 and TRBJ2-2, with unresolved D. The V end was cut by 1 base, the J end by 2 bases, with 8 bases between. Germline V gene sequence: CDR1 LNHDA, CDR2 SQIVND (reference sequence). CDR3 length equals 15 residues. This chain's CDR3 is CASSIVNRNTGELFF. The CDR3 nucleotides are TGTGCCAGTAGTATAGTAAACAGAAACACCGGGGAGCTGTTTTTT.

J is TRBJ1-2 and V is TRBV28, with 8 bases that match TRBD1. The CDR3 is made up of 14 amino acids. Germline lookup yields CDR1 MDHEN and CDR2 SYDVKM. V trimming: 5 bases; J trimming: 8 bases; junction bases outside the gene matches: 10. The CDR3 nucleotides read TGTGCCAGCAGTCCCCGGACGGACAGGGTAGGCTACACCTTC. Its protein is CASSPRTDRVGYTF.

The rearrangement uses TRBV12-3 or TRBV12-4 and TRBJ2-7; 10 bases align to TRBD1. CDR3 length equals 14 residues. Trimming removed 3 bases from V and 5 bases from J; junction bases left unmatched: 4. Here the CDR3 DNA reads TGTGCCAGCAGTTTCACGGGACAGGGGAACGAGCAGTACTTC. As protein: CASSFTGQGNEQYF.

In its sample, this clonotype was seen a few times. The rearrangement joins TRBV9 to TRBJ1-6; the D gene is possibly TRBD1 (5 bases). Per germline, CDR1 SGDLS and CDR2 YYNGEE. CDR3 length: 14 residues. V lost 2 bases and J lost 7, with 10 bases in between. CDR3 DNA sequence: TGTGCCAGCAGCGTGTCCCAGGGAAATTCACCCCTCCACTTT. Translating gives CASSVSQGNSPLHF.

This clonotype was recorded at least ten times. This chain joins TRBV30 and TRBJ1-5; D gene ambiguous. The V end lost 0 bases, the J end lost 2 bases, and 11 bases lay between the germline ends. CDR3 size: 15 residues. The V gene's germline CDR1 is GTSNPN and CDR2 SVGIG (reference sequence). CDR3: CAWSVRGRGNQPQHF. CDR3 coding DNA: TGTGCCTGGAGTGTACGTGGACGGGGCAATCAGCCCCAGCATTTT.

This clonotype was seen many times. The DNA for the CDR3 is TGTGCCAGCAGTTTAGCCCCGGGCCAAGCTTTCTTT. As protein: CASSLAPGQAFF. The J gene is TRBJ1-1, the V gene TRBV12-3 or TRBV12-4, with D unresolved. This CDR3 contains 12 residues. Between the trimmed V and J ends, which lost 0 bases and 9 bases, there was a span of 8 bases.

This clonotype was counted ten times or more. The CDR3 here is CASSEYVGWGTEAFF. CDR3 nucleotide sequence: TGTGCCAGCAGTGAATATGTAGGCTGGGGCACTGAAGCTTTCTTT. The chain couples TRBV6-1 to TRBJ1-1, with D uncertain. V was clipped by 2 bases and J by 4 bases, with 14 bases between them. Germline values: CDR1 MNHNS, CDR2 SASEGT. This CDR3 has 15 amino acids.

At least ten counts were recorded for this clonotype. The rearrangement uses TRBV11-3 and TRBJ2-3; 8 bases are a match to TRBD1. The CDR3 is 16 residues long. CDR1 SGHNT and CDR2 YENEEA come from the germline V gene. V lost 4 bases and J lost 2; bases outside the gene matches: 8. CDR3 coding DNA: TGTGCCAGCAGCTCTAGATGGGGACAGGACACAGATACGCAGTATTTT. Residues: CASSSRWGQDTDTQYF.

This sequence joins TRBV19 and TRBJ2-1; TRBD2 aligns across 12 bases. The CDR3 has 16 residues. The junction had 4 bases not matched to a gene; V was cut back by 0 bases and J by 7 bases. Germline values: CDR1 LNHDA, CDR2 SQIVND (reference sequence). This CDR3 is CASSIELAGGRNEQFF. CDR3 DNA sequence: TGTGCCAGTAGTATAGAGCTAGCGGGAGGGAGGAATGAGCAGTTCTTC.